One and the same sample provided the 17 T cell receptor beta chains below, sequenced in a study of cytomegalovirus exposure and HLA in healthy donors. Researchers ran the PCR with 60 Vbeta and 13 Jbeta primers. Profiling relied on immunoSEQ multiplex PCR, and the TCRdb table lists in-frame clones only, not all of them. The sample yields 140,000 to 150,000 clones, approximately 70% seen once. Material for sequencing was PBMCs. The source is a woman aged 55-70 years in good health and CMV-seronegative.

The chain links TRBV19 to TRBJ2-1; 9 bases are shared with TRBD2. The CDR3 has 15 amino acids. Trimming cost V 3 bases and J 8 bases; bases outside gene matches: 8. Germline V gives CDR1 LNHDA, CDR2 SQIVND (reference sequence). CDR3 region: CASSIGGRVGDEQFF. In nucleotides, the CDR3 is TGTGCCAGTAGTATCGGCGGGAGGGTAGGGGATGAGCAGTTCTTC.

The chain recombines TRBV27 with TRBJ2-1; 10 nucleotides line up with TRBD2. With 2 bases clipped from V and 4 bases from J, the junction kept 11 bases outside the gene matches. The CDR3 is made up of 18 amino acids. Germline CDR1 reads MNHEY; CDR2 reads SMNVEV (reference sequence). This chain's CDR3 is CASSLIPLAGVGYNEQFF. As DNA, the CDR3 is TGTGCCAGCAGTTTAATCCCCCTAGCGGGAGTCGGGTACAATGAGCAGTTCTTC.

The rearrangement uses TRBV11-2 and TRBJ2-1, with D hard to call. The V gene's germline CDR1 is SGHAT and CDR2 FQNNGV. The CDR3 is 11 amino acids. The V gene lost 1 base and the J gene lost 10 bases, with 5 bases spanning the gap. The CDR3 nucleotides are TGTGCCAGCAGCTTAGGCGGAGAGCAGTTCTTC. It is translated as CASSLGGEQFF.

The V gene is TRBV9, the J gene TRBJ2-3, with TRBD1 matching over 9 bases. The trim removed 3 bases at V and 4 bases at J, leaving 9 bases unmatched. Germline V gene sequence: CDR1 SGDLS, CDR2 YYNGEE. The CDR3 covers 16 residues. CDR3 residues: CASSGQGGMGPDTQYF. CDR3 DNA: TGTGCCAGCAGCGGACAGGGGGGAATGGGTCCAGATACGCAGTATTTT.

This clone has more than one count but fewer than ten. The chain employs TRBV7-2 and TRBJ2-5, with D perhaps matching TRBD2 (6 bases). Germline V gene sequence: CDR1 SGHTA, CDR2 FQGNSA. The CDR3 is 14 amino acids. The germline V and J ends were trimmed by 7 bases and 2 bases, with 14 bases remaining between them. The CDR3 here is CASTTSAGQETQYF. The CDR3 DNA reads TGTGCCAGCACCACCTCGGCGGGACAAGAGACCCAGTACTTC.

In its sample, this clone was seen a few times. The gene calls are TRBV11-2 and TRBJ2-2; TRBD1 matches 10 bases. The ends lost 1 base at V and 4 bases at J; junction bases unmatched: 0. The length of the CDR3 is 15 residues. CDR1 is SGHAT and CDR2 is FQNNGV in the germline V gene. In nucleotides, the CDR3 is TGTGCCAGCAGCTTAGGGACAGGGGGCACCGGGGAGCTGTTTTTT. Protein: CASSLGTGGTGELFF.

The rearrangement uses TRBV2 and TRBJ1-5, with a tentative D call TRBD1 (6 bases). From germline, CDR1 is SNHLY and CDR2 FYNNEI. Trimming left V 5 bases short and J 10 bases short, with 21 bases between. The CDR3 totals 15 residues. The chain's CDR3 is CASSYRDTGRLPQHF. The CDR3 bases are TGTGCCAGCAGTTACCGGGACACCGGGCGTTTACCCCAGCATTTT.

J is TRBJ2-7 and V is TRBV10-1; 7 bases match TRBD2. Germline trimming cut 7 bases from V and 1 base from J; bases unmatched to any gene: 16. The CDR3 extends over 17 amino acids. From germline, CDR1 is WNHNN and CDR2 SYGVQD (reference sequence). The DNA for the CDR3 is TGCGCCAGCACCCCCGGACTAGGGGCTTACTTATCCTACGAGCAGTACTTC. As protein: CASTPGLGAYLSYEQYF.

The DNA for the CDR3 is TGTGCCAGTAGTCCCCGACAGCAAGAGACCCAGTACTTC. Its protein is CASSPRQQETQYF. This chain uses TRBV19 with TRBJ2-5; maybe TRBD1 (5 bases). V gave up 5 bases and J gave up 2 bases, with 9 bases separating them. The CDR3 extends over 13 amino acids. The germline V gene encodes CDR1 LNHDA and CDR2 SQIVND (reference sequence).

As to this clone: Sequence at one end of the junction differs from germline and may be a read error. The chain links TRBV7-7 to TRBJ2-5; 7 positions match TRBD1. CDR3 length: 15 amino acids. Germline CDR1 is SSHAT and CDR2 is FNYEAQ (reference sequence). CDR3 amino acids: CASSLGGAWGETQYF. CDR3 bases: TGTGCTAGCAGCTTAGGGGGCGCGTGGGGCGAGACCCAGTACTTC.

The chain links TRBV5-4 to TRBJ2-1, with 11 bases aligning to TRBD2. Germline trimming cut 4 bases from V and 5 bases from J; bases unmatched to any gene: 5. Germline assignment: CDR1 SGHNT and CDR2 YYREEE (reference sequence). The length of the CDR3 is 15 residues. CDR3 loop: CASSVGLAVDNEQFF. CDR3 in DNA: TGTGCCAGCAGCGTGGGACTAGCGGTGGACAATGAGCAGTTCTTC.

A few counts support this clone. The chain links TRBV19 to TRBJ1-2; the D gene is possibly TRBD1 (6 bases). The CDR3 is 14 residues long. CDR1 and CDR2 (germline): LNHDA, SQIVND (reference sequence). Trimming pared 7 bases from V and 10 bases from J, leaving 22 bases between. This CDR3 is CASIQTGPGVAYTF. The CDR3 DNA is TGTGCCAGTATTCAGACAGGCCCCGGGGTTGCCTACACCTTC.

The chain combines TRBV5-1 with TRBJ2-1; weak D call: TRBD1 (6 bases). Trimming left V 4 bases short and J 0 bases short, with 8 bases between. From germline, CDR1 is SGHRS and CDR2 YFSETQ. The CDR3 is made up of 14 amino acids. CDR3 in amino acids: CASSKQGSYNEQFF. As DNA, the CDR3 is TGCGCCAGCAGCAAACAGGGCTCCTACAATGAGCAGTTCTTC.

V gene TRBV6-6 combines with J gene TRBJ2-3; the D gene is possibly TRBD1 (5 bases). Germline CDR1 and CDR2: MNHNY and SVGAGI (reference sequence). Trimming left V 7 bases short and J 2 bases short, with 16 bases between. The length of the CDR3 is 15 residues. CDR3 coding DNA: TGTGCCAGCACCGATCGACAGTTACTCACAGATACGCAGTATTTT. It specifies CASTDRQLLTDTQYF.

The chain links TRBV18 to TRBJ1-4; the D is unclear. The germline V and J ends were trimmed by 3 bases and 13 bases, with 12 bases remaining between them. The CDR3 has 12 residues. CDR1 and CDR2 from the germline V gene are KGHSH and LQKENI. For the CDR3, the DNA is TGTGCCAGCTCACCGGCGGGAAGCGTACTGTTTTTT. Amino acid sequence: CASSPAGSVLFF.

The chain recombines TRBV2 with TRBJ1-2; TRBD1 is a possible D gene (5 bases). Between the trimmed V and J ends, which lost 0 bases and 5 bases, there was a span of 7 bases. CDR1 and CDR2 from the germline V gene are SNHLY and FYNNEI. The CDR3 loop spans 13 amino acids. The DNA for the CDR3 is TGTGCCAGCAGTGAAGCAGGGGCGTATGGCTACACCTTC. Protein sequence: CASSEAGAYGYTF.

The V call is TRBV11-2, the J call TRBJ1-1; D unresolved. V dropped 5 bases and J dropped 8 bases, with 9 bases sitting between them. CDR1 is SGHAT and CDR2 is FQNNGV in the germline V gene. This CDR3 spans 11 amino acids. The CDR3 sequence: CASSQQVEAFF. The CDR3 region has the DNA TGTGCCAGCAGCCAACAAGTGGAAGCTTTCTTT.